These 12 T cell receptor beta chains were all obtained from the same sample, sequenced in a study of cytomegalovirus exposure and HLA in healthy donors. This PCR relied on a set of 60 Vbeta primers and 13 Jbeta primers. Measured with immunoSEQ multiplex PCR; TCRdb has only the in-frame clones, and not every one. The sample has 95,000 to 100,000 clones; 76% are singletons. The sample was PBMCs. The source is a man aged 40-50 years in good health and CMV-seronegative.

The chain carries TRBV28 and TRBJ2-7, with 8 bases fitting TRBD2. Trimming removed 7 bases from V and 3 bases from J; junction bases left unmatched: 8. CDR1 is MDHEN, CDR2 SYDVKM, per germline. The CDR3 length is 14 residues. CDR3 loop: CASTSGGDIYEQYF. CDR3 nucleotides: TGTGCCAGCACAAGCGGGGGAGACATCTACGAGCAGTACTTC. Based on the CDR3 plus reference TRBV28 and TRBJ2-7, the full variable domain is DVKVTQSSRYLVKRTGEKVFLECVQDMDHENMFWYRQDPGLGLRLIYFSYDVKMKEKGDIPEGYSVSREKKERFSLILESASTNQTSMYLCASTSGGDIYEQYFGPGTRLTVT.

As to this clone: Distinct nucleotide sequences in the sample also encode this CDR3. V gene TRBV18 combines with J gene TRBJ1-6; TRBD1 is a possible D gene (6 bases). The CDR3 is made up of 14 amino acids. V lost 3 bases to trimming and J lost 5 bases, with 8 bases between them. In germline, CDR1 is KGHSH, CDR2 LQKENI. Here the CDR3 reads CASSPDRNNSPLHF. The CDR3 DNA is TGTGCCAGCTCACCCGACAGGAATAATTCACCCCTCCACTTT.

This chain joins TRBV28 and TRBJ2-1; 7 positions match TRBD2. Looked up from germline, CDR1 is MDHEN and CDR2 is SYDVKM. V shed 8 bases and J 6 bases; nucleotides not matched to a gene: 16. This CDR3 has 16 amino acids. The CDR3 is CASGSGTTGMGNEQFF. DNA for the CDR3: TGTGCCAGCGGGTCCGGGACTACCGGTATGGGCAATGAGCAGTTCTTC.

This clone was seen a few times. The chain has TRBV2 and TRBJ1-2; TRBD1 might be the D (5 bases). V was trimmed by 5 bases and J by 4 bases, leaving 8 bases between them. The CDR3 has 12 residues. Germline V lookup: CDR1 SNHLY, CDR2 FYNNEI. CDR3 sequence reads: CASSWGGYGYTF. The CDR3 bases are TGTGCCAGCAGTTGGGGGGGCTATGGCTACACCTTC.

The chain recombines TRBV9 with TRBJ2-2; D not resolved. The CDR3 consists of 17 residues. Germline V CDR1 and CDR2: SGDLS, YYNGEE. V was clipped by 0 bases and J by 2 bases, with 14 bases between them. The CDR3 nucleotides read TGTGCCAGCAGCGTAGGGGTCTCGACTCTTAACACCGGGGAGCTGTTTTTT. Translating it yields CASSVGVSTLNTGELFF.

V gene TRBV7-9 combines with J gene TRBJ2-7; TRBD1 matches 11 bases. V gave up 5 bases and J gave up 7 bases; unmatched junction bases: 10. CDR3 length equals 15 residues. CDR1 and CDR2 (germline): SEHNR, FQNEAQ (reference sequence). CDR3 DNA sequence: TGTGCCAGCAGCGTAAGGGACAGGGGGGAGGAGGAGCAGTACTTC. Amino acid sequence: CASSVRDRGEEEQYF.

The chain joins TRBV28 to TRBJ1-4; weak D call: TRBD1 (6 bases). V gave up 10 bases and J gave up 0 bases, with 15 bases separating them. The CDR3 totals 15 residues. CDR1 and CDR2 from the germline V gene are MDHEN and SYDVKM. The CDR3 protein is CATARGAATNEKLFF. DNA for the CDR3: TGTGCCACCGCTCGGGGGGCCGCAACTAATGAAAAACTGTTTTTT.

The chain combines TRBV5-4 with TRBJ2-7, with D tentatively TRBD1 (6 bases). Per germline, CDR1 SGHNT and CDR2 YYREEE (reference sequence). Trimming removed 3 bases at V and 2 bases at J, with 24 bases between. The CDR3 is 18 amino acids. The CDR3 protein is CASSSSRESDRRPYEQYF. In DNA, the CDR3 is TGTGCCAGCAGCTCCTCCCGGGAATCAGACAGGAGACCCTACGAGCAGTACTTC.

V gene TRBV2 combines with J gene TRBJ2-7; TRBD1 matches at 10 bases. The V and J ends lost 7 bases and 6 bases, in that order; junction bases with no gene match: 12. From germline, CDR1 is SNHLY and CDR2 FYNNEI. The CDR3 consists of 15 residues. For the CDR3, the DNA is TGTGCCAGCAAGTCAGTGGGACAGGGGTGGTTCGAGCAGTACTTC. This gives the protein CASKSVGQGWFEQYF.

The chain links TRBV4-1 to TRBJ1-2; 8 positions match TRBD1. The CDR3 sequence is 14 residues long. With 3 bases clipped from V and 8 bases from J, the junction kept 8 bases outside the gene matches. The germline CDR1 and CDR2 sequences are MGHRA and YSYEKL. The CDR3 nucleotides are TGCGCCAGCAGCCATCTTACAGGGGGAGACGGCTACACCTTC. As protein: CASSHLTGGDGYTF.

This clone was recorded a few times. The rearrangement joins TRBV6-6 to TRBJ1-2, with 9 bases aligning to TRBD1. This CDR3 spans 14 amino acids. The J segment lost 3 bases and the V segment lost 6 bases, leaving 5 bases of the junction unmatched. CDR1 MNHNY and CDR2 SVGAGI come from the germline V gene (reference sequence). CDR3 sequence reads: CASSLDRGHYGYTF. CDR3 coding DNA: TGTGCCAGCAGCCTGGACAGGGGTCACTATGGCTACACCTTC.

CDR3 loop: CASNGGSGIQGSYNEQFF. The CDR3 DNA is TGCGCCAGCAATGGCGGATCGGGGATACAAGGGTCCTACAATGAGCAGTTCTTC. The chain links TRBV5-1 to TRBJ2-1, with a tentative D call TRBD2 (5 bases). Germline assignment: CDR1 SGHRS and CDR2 YFSETQ. The V gene lost 6 bases and the J gene lost 1 base, with 23 bases spanning the gap. The CDR3 spans 18 residues.